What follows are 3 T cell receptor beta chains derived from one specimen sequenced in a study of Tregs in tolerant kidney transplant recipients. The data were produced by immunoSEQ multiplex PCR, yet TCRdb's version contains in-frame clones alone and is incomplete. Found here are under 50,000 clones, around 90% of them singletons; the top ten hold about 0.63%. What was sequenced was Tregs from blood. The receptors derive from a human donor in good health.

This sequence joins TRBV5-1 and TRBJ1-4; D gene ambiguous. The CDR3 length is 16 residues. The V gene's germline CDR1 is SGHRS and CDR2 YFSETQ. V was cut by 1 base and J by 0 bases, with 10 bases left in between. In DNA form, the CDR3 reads TGCGCCAGCAGCTTGCTCTGGGGAGCAACTAATGAAAAACTGTTTTTT. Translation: CASSLLWGATNEKLFF.

In DNA form, the CDR3 reads TGTGCCAGCAGAATAGGGCCATTAAACACTGAAGCTTTCTTT. Its translation: CASRIGPLNTEAFF. The rearrangement joins TRBV6-6 to TRBJ1-1; D remains ambiguous. This CDR3 is built from 14 residues. Germline V CDR1 and CDR2: MNHNY, SVGAGI (reference sequence). V was pared by 6 bases and J by 2 bases, with 13 bases between.

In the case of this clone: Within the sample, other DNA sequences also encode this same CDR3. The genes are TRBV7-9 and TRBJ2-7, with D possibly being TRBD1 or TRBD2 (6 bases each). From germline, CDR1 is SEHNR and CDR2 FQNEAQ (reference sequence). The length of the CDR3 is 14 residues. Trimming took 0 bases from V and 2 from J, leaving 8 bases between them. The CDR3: CASSLAGGPYEQYF. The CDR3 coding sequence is TGTGCCAGCAGCTTAGCGGGGGGCCCCTACGAGCAGTACTTC.